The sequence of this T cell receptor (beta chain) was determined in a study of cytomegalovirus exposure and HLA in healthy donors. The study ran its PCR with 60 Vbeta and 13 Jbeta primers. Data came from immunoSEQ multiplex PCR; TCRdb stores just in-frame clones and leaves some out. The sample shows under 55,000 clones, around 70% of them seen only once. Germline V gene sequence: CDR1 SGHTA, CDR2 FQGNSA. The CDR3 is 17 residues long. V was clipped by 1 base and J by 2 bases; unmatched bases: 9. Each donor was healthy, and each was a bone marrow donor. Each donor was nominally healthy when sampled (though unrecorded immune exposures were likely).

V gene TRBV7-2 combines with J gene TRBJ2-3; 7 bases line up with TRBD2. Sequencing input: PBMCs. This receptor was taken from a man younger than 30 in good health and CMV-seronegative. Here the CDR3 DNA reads TGTGCCAGCAGCTTAGGCCCTAGCGGACCTTCCACAGATACGCAGTATTTT. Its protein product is CASSLGPSGPSTDTQYF.